Listed below are T cell receptor beta chains from one sample, sequenced in a study of blood T cell repertoires in COVID-19. Sequencing was performed with immunoSEQ multiplex PCR; in TCRdb, only in-frame clones are kept and a portion is missing. The sample shows some 52,000 clones, just over 85% of them seen only once. Sequenced material: peripheral blood. The receptors derive from a man between 65 and 79 years old with acute or convalescent COVID-19. Each CDR3 is given without its conserved first and last residue. The D gene is left open where the match is weak. For some rows the clone size is stated as once, few or many, or as a class when expanded; others skip it.

D	size	V	CDR3
-	once	TRBV5-1	ASSPRSRYQETQY
TRBD1	-	TRBV24-1	ATSDPGQGEHGYT
-	-	TRBV28	AGGGYNQPQH
-	-	TRBV3-1/TRBV3-2	ASSRSEGGREQY
TRBD1	-	TRBV19	ASTPDRGISPLH
TRBD1	-	TRBV5-6	ASSQDRGNEAF
-	-	TRBV29-1	SVKSTDYEQY
TRBD1	-	TRBV27	ASSRYMQGVYEQY
-	-	TRBV18	ASSPSDTIY
TRBD1	-	TRBV30	AWSGQGAETQY
-	-	TRBV28	ASSFENDNEKLF
TRBD1	-	TRBV7-2	ASSLGTGGGNTGELF
TRBD2	-	TRBV19	ASSIYSGAGGPTYNEQF
-	-	TRBV19	ASSTVADSPLH
TRBD1	-	TRBV2	ASRSAGGASNQPQH
TRBD2	-	TRBV18	ASPHHRGGRAVSYNEQF
TRBD1	-	TRBV7-2	ASSLHRGNTGELF
TRBD1	-	TRBV12-3/TRBV12-4	ASSTGVEQF
TRBD1	-	TRBV25-1	ASSAFGMGQQETQY
-	-	TRBV20-1	SASWTLDNYGYT
-	-	TRBV7-2	ASSSRAGEGNQPQH
TRBD1	-	TRBV5-8	ASSPPTGRYSPLH
TRBD1	-	TRBV5-4	ASSTGTDAGNTIY
-	-	TRBV7-8	ASSRGVSSTDTQY
-	-	TRBV15	ATSRDRTGDGYT
-	-	TRBV28	ASSRQASYNEQF
TRBD1	-	TRBV5-5	ATTRTGGTHNEQF